This T cell receptor (beta chain) is from a study of T cells in Graves' hyperthyroidism and ophthalmopathy. Turning to this clonotype: The antigen is unknown.

From RNA transcripts, TCR beta CDR3 regions were amplified. First-round RT-PCR targeting the TCR CDR3 was performed with the HTBI primer set. A single record per CDR3 protein comes from TCRdb applying MiXCR to the multiplex PCR reads. The sample includes 550,000 to 700,000 distinct CDR3 sequences, under 60% of them seen just once. Exclusion followed for patients with uncontrolled infection, other autoimmune disease, pregnancy or lactation. Thyroid ultrasound and orbital computed tomography, with clinical symptoms and serum thyroxine and TRAb, informed diagnoses. The study, taken as a whole, reports: Blood shared most expanded thyroid clonotypes above 0.001. In validation, the model predicted ophthalmopathy. These predictions came a median about 6.2 months before onset.

The CDR3 runs to 14 residues. Trimming cost V 1 base and J 4 bases; bases outside gene matches: 0. CDR1 and CDR2 from the germline V gene are DFQATT and SNEGSKA (reference sequence). Material: peripheral blood or thyroid tissue (not recorded which). This sequence joins TRBV20-1 and TRBJ2-5; 13 nucleotides align to TRBD2. The TCR originated in an adult woman with Graves' disease, either hyperthyroidism or ophthalmopathy (not recorded which). The CDR3, as DNA: TGCAGTGCTAGAGGGACTAGCGGGAGAGAGACCCAGTACTTC. Its translation: CSARGTSGRETQYF.